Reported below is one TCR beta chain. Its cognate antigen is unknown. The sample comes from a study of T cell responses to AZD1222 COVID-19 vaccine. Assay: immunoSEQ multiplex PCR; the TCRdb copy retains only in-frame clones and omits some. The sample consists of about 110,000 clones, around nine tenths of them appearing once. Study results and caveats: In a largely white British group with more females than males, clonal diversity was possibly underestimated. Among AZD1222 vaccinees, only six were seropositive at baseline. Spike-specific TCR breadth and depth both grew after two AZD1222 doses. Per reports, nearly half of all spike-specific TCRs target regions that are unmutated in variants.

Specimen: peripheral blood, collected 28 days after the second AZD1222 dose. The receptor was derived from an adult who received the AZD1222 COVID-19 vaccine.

For the CDR3, the DNA is TGTGCCAGCAGCTCCGACAGGGGGCGGACCGGGGAGCTGTTTTTT. Protein sequence: CASSSDRGRTGELFF. The V gene is TRBV7-9, the J gene TRBJ2-2; TRBD1 matches 10 bases. This CDR3 region has 15 residues. Germline V lookup: CDR1 SEHNR, CDR2 FQNEAQ (reference sequence). V shed 4 bases, J shed 5 bases, and the junction held 4 bases outside the gene matches.